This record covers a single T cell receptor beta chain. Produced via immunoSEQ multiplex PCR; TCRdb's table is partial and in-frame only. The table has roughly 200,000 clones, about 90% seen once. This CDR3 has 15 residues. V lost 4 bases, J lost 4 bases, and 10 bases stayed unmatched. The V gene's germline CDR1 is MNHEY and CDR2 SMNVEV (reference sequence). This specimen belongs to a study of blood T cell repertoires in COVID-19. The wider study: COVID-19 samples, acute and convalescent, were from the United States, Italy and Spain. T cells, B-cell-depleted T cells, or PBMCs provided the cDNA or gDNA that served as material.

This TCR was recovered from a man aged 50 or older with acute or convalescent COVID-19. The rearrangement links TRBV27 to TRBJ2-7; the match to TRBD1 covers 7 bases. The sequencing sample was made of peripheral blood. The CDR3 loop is CASSSGTEGPYEQYF. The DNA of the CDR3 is TGTGCCAGCAGTTCCGGGACAGAGGGTCCTTACGAGCAGTACTTC.